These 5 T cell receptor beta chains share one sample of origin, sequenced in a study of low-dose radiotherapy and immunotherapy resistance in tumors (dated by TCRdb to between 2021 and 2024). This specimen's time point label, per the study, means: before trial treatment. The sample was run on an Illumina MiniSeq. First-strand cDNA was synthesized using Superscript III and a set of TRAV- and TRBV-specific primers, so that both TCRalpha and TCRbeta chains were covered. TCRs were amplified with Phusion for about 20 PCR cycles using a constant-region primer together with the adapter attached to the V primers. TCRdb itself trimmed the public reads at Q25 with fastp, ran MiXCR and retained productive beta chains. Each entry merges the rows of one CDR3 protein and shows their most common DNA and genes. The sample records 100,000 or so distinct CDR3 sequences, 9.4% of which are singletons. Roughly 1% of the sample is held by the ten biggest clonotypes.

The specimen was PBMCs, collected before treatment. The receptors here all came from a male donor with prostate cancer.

The CDR3 DNA follows: TGCGCCAGCAGCGACGGACCCTATCAGGGGGCAATAGCCAAAAACATTCAGTACTTC. Its translation: CASSDGPYQGAIAKNIQYF. This chain connects TRBV5-1 to TRBJ2-4; 8 bases are shared with TRBD1. The V and J ends lost 4 bases and 0 bases, in that order; junction bases with no gene match: 15. The CDR3 consists of 19 residues. Germline CDR1 is SGHRS and CDR2 is YFSETQ.

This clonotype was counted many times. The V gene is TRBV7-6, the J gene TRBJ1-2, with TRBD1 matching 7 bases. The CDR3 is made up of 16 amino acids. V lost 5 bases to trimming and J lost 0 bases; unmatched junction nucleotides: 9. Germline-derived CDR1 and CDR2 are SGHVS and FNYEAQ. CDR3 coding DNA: TGTGCCAGCAGCCCCGGACAGGCTCTAGCTAACTATGGCTACACCTTC. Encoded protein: CASSPGQALANYGYTF.

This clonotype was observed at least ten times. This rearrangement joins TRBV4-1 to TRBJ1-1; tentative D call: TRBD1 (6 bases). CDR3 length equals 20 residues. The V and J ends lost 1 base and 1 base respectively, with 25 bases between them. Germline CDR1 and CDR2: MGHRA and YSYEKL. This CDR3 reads CASSQAFSGTHFIRNTEAFF. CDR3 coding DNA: TGCGCCAGCAGCCAAGCTTTTTCCGGGACACACTTTATCAGGAACACTGAAGCTTTCTTT.

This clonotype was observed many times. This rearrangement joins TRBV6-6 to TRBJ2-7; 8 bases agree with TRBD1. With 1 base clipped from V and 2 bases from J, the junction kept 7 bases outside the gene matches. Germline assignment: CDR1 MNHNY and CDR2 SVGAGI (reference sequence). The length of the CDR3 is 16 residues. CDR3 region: CASSYYRGVMAYEQYF. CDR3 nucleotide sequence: TGTGCCAGCAGTTACTACAGGGGGGTAATGGCCTACGAGCAGTACTTC.

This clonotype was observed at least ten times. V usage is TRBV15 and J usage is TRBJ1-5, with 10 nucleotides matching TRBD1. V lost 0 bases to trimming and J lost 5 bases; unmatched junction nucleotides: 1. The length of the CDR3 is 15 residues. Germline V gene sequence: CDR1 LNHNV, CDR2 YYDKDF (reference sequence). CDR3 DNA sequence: TGTGCCACCAGCAGAGAGGGACAGGGGTATCAGCCCCAGCATTTT. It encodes CATSREGQGYQPQHF.